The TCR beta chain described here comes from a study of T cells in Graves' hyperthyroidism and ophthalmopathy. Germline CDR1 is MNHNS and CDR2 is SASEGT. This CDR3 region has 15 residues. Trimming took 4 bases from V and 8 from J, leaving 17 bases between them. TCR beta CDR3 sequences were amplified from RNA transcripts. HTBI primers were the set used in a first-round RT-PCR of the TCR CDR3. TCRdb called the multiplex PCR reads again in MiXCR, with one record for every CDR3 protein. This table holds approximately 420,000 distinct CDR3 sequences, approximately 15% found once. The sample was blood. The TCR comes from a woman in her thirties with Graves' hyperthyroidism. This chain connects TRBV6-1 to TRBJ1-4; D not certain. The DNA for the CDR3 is TGTGCCAGCAGTGTGGACCCGGGATTGAACGAAAAACTGTTTTTT. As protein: CASSVDPGLNEKLFF.